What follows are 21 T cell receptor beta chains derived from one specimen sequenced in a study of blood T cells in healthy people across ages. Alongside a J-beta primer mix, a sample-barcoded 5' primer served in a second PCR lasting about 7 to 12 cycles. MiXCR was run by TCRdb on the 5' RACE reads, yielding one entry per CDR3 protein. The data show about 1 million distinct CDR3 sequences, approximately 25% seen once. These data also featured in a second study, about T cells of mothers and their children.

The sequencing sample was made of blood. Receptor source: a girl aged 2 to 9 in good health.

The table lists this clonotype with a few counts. Here the CDR3 DNA reads TGTGCCAGCAATTCCTTTTCAGATACGCAGTATTTT. Its protein is CASNSFSDTQYF. The chain uses TRBV6-1 and TRBJ2-3; D gene uncertain. This CDR3 is built from 12 residues. V dropped 7 bases and J dropped 4 bases, with 9 bases sitting between them. Germline CDR1 reads MNHNS; CDR2 reads SASEGT.

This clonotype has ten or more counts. The CDR3 DNA reads as TGCGCCAGCAGCCTAGTTGGGGGCGAAGAGACCCAGTACTTC. Amino acid sequence: CASSLVGGEETQYF. The gene calls are TRBV5-1 and TRBJ2-5, with D possibly being TRBD1 (6 bases). Trimming stripped 4 bases from V and 3 bases from J, with 13 bases between. Germline CDR1 is SGHRS and CDR2 is YFSETQ. This CDR3 comprises 14 residues.

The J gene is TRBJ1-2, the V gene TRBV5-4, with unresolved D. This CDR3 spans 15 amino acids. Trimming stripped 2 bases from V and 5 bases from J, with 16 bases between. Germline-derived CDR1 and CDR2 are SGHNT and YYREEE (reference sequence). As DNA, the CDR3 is TGTGCCAGCAGCTTCTACATCACACCCACATATGGCTACACCTTC. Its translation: CASSFYITPTYGYTF.

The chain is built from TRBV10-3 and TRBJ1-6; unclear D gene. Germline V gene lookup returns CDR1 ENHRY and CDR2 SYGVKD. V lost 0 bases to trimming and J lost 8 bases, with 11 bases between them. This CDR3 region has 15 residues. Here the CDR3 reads CAISESAGEDSPLHF. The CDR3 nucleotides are TGTGCCATCAGTGAGTCAGCGGGCGAAGATTCACCCCTCCACTTT.

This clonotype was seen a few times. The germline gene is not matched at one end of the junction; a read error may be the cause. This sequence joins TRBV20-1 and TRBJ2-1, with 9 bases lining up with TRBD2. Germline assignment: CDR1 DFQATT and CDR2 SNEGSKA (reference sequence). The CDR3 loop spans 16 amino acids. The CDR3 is CSARPYSDSGSPPEYF. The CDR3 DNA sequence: TGCAGTGCTAGACCATACTCAGATAGCGGGAGCCCTCCCGAGTACTTC.

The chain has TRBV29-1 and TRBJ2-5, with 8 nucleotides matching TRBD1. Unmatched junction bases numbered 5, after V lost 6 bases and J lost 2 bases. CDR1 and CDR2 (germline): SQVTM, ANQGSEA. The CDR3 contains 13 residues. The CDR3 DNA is TGCAGCGTGACAGGGGTACTACAAGAGACCCAGTACTTC. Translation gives CSVTGVLQETQYF.

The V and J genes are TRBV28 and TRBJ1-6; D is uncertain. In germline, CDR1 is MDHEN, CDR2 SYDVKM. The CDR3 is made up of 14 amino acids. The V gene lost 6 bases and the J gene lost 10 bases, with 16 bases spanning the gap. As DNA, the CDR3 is TGTGCCAGCAGCTTCCCCTCCTCGGGGTCACCCCTCCACTTT. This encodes CASSFPSSGSPLHF.

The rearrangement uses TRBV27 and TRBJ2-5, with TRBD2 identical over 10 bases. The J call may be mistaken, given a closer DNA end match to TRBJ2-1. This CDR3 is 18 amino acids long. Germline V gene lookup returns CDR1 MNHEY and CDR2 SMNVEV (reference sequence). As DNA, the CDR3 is TGTGCCAGCAGTTTATCGTGGGCTAGCGGGAGTTATTTGCATGAGCAGTTCTTC. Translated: CASSLSWASGSYLHEQFF.

The CDR3 is CASSLGRRADGEISYEQYF. The CDR3 nucleotides are TGTGCCAGCAGCTTAGGCCGACGCGCGGACGGTGAAATCTCCTACGAGCAGTACTTC. The V gene is TRBV13, the J gene TRBJ2-7; D is ambiguous. Trimming took off 0 bases at V and 0 bases at J, with 21 bases between the two ends. CDR1 and CDR2 from the germline V gene are PRHDT and FYEKMQ (reference sequence). The CDR3 covers 19 residues.

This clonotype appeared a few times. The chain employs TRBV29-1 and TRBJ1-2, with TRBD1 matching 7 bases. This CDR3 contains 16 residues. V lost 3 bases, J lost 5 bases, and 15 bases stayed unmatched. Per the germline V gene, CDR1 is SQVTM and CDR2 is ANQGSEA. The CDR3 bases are TGCAGCGTTGAGAGGGACAGTTTTTCGAAGGATTATGGCTACACCTTC. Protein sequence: CSVERDSFSKDYGYTF.

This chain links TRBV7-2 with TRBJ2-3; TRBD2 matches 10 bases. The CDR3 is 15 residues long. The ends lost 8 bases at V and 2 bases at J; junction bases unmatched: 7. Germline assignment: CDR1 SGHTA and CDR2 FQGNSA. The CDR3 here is CASVDTSGATDTQYF. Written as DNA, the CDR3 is TGTGCCAGCGTCGATACTAGCGGGGCCACAGATACGCAGTATTTT.

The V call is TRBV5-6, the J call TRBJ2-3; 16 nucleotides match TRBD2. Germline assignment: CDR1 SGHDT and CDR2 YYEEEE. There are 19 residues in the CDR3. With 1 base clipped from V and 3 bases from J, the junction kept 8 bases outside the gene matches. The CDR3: CASSLSPGLAGGITDTQYF. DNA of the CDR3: TGTGCCAGCAGCTTGTCTCCGGGACTAGCGGGAGGGATTACAGATACGCAGTATTTT. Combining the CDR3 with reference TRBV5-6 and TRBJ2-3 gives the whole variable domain DAGVTQSPTHLIKTRGQQVTLRCSPKSGHDTVSWYQQALGQGPQFIFQYYEEEERQRGNFPDRFSGHQFPNYSSELNVNALLLGDSALYLCASSLSPGLAGGITDTQYFGPGTRLTVL.

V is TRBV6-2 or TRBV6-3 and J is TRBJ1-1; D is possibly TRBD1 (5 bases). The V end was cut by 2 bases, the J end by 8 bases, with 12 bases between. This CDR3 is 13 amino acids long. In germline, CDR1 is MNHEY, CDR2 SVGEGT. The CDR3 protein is CASSYGAPGEAFF. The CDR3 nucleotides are TGTGCCAGCAGTTACGGGGCCCCGGGAGAAGCTTTCTTT.

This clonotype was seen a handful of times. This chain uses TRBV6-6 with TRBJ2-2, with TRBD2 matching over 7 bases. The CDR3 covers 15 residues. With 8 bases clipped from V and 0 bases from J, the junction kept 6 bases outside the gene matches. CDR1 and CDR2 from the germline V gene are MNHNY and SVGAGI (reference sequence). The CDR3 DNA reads TGTGCCAGCGGGTCCCTAGCGGCGAACACCGGGGAGCTGTTTTTT. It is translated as CASGSLAANTGELFF.

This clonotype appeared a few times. The CDR3 DNA sequence: TGTGCCAGCAGCTTGCCAAACAGGGGTGGGTACGAGCAGTACTTC. Its protein is CASSLPNRGGYEQYF. J is TRBJ2-7 and V is TRBV5-5, with 7 bases lining up with TRBD1. The V gene end was trimmed by 1 base and the J gene end by 4 bases; junction bases not matched to a gene: 8. The CDR3 extends over 15 amino acids. Germline CDR1 reads SGHKS; CDR2 reads YYEKEE (reference sequence).

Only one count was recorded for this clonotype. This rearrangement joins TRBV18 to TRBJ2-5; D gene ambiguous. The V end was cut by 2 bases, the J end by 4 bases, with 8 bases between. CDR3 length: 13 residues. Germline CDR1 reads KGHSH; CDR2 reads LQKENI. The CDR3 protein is CASSPDLLETQYF. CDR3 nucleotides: TGTGCCAGCTCACCAGACCTATTAGAGACCCAGTACTTC.

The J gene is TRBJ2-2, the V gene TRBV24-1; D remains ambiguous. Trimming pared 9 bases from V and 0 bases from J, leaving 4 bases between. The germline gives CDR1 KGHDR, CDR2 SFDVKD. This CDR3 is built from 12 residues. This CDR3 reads CATDPNTGELFF. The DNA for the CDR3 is TGTGCCACCGACCCGAACACCGGGGAGCTGTTTTTT.

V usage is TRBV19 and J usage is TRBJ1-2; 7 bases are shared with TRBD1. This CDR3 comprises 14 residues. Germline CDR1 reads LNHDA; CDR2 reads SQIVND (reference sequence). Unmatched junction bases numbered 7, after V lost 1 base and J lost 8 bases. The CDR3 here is CASSIATGFEGYTF. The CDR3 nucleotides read TGTGCCAGTAGTATAGCGACAGGGTTTGAGGGCTACACCTTC.

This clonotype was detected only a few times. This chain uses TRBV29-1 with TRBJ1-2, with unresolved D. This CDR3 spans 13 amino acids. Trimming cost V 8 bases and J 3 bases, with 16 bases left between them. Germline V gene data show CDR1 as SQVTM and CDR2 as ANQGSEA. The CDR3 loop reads CSIVNPTHYGYTF. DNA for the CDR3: TGCAGCATTGTTAATCCGACCCACTATGGCTACACCTTC.

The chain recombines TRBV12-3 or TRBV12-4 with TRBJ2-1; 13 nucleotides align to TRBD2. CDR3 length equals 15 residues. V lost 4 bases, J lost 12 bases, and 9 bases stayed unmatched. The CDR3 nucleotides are TGTGCCAGCAGTTGGGGGACTAGCGGGGCTTATCGGCAGTTCTTC. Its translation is CASSWGTSGAYRQFF.

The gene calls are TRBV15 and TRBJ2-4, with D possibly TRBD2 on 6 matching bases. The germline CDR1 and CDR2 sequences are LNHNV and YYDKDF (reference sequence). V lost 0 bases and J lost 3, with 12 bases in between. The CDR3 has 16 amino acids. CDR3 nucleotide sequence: TGTGCCACCAGCAGAGATCAGGGAGGTAGCAAAAACATTCAGTACTTC. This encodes CATSRDQGGSKNIQYF.